This T cell receptor (beta chain) was sequenced during a study of T cell responses to AZD1222 COVID-19 vaccine. This CDR3 region has 14 residues. The V gene's germline CDR1 is SNHLY and CDR2 FYNNEI. V lost 8 bases and J 3 bases, leaving 17 bases between the germline ends. Produced via immunoSEQ multiplex PCR; TCRdb's table is partial and in-frame only. The repertoire holds 110,000 or so clones, with around 89% as singletons. Specimen: peripheral blood, collected 28 days after the second AZD1222 dose. V gene TRBV2 combines with J gene TRBJ2-7, with TRBD2 as a possible D gene (5 bases). The clonotype was recovered from an adult who received the AZD1222 COVID-19 vaccine. CDR3 DNA: TGTGCCAGCGTGGAGGACTTCCCCCTCTACGAGCAGTACTTC. It encodes CASVEDFPLYEQYF.